The clone carrying this T cell receptor beta chain came up many times. This sample is drawn from a study of T cells after yellow fever vaccination. TCRdb called the 5' RACE reads again in MiXCR, with one record for every CDR3 protein. The table includes a few hundred thousand distinct CDR3 sequences, about 15% detected once. The source was PBMCs, collected 5 to 6 days after the first yellow fever vaccination. This TCR was recovered from a young man who received the YFV17D yellow fever vaccine.

CDR3 region: CASSYSQGTEAFF. Written as DNA, the CDR3 is TGTGCCAGCAGTTACTCCCAGGGGACTGAAGCTTTCTTT. This sequence joins TRBV6-5 and TRBJ1-1, with D perhaps TRBD1 (6 bases). CDR3 length: 13 residues. CDR1 is MNHEY, CDR2 SVGAGI, per germline. V lost 0 bases and J 5 bases, leaving 7 bases between the germline ends.